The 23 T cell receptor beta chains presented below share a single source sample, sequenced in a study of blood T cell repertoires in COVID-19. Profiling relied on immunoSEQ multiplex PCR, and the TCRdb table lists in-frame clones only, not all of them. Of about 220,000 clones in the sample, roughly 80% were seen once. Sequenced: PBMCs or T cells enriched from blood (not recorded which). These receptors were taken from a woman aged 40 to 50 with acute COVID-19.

The CDR3 DNA is TGCGCCAGCAGCCAAGTGAGAGGGAACCAAGAGACCCAGTACTTC. Translation gives CASSQVRGNQETQYF. V is TRBV4-1 and J is TRBJ2-5, with D maybe TRBD2 (5 bases). The CDR3 runs to 15 residues. Trimming stripped 1 base from V and 0 bases from J, with 9 bases between. The germline gives CDR1 MGHRA, CDR2 YSYEKL.

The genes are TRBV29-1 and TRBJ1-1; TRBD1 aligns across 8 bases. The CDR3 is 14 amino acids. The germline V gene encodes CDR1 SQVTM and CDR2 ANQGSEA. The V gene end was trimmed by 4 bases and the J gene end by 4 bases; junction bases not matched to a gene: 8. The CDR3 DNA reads TGCAGCGTTGGCGGACAGGGAGGTCTCACTGAAGCTTTCTTT. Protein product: CSVGGQGGLTEAFF.

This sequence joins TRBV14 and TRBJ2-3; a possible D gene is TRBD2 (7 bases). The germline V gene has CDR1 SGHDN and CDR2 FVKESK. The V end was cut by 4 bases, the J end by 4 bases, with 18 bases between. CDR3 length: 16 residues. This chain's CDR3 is CASSRPWGGGADTQYF. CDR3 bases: TGTGCCAGCAGCCGCCCTTGGGGGGGCGGCGCAGATACGCAGTATTTT.

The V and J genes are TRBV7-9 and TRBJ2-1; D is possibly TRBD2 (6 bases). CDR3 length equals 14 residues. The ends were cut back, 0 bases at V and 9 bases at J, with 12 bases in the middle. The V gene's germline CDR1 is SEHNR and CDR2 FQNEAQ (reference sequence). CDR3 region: CASSLAGSKSEQFF. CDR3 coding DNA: TGTGCCAGCAGCTTAGCCGGGAGTAAGAGTGAGCAGTTCTTC.

The CDR3: CASSLGGDREKGEQYF. The CDR3 bases are TGTGCCAGCAGCTTAGGGGGCGACAGGGAGAAAGGCGAGCAGTACTTC. The V and J genes are TRBV7-6 and TRBJ2-7, with TRBD1 matching 7 bases. This CDR3 region has 16 residues. V shed 1 base and J 6 bases; nucleotides not matched to a gene: 12. Germline V lookup: CDR1 SGHVS, CDR2 FNYEAQ.

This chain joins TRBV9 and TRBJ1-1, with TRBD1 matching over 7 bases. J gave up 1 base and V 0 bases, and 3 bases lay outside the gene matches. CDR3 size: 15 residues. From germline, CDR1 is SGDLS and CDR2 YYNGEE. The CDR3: CASSVEGAANTEAFF. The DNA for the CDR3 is TGTGCCAGCAGCGTAGAGGGGGCGGCGAACACTGAAGCTTTCTTT.

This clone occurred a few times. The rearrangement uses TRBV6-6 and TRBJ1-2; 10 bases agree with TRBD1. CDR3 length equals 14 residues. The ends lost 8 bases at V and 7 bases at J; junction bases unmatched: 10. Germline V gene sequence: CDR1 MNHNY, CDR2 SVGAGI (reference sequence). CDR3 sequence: CASYPRDRGSGYTF. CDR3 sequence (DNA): TGTGCCAGCTATCCCCGGGACAGGGGAAGTGGCTACACCTTC.

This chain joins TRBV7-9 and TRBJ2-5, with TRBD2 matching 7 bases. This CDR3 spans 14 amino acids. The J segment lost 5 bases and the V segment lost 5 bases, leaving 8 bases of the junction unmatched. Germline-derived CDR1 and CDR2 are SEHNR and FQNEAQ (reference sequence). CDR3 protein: CASSPSMGGETQYF. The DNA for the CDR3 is TGTGCCAGCAGCCCAAGCATGGGGGGGGAGACCCAGTACTTC.

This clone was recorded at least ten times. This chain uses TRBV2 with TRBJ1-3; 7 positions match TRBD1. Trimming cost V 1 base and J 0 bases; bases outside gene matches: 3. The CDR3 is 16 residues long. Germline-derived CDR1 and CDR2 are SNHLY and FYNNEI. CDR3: CASSEGTGNSGNTIYF. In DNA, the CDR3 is TGTGCCAGCAGTGAAGGGACAGGCAACTCTGGAAACACCATATATTTT.

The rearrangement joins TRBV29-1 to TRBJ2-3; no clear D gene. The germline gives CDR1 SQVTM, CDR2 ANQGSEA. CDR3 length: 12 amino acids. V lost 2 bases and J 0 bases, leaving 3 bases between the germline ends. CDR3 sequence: CSVELSTDTQYF. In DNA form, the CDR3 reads TGCAGCGTTGAACTGAGCACAGATACGCAGTATTTT.

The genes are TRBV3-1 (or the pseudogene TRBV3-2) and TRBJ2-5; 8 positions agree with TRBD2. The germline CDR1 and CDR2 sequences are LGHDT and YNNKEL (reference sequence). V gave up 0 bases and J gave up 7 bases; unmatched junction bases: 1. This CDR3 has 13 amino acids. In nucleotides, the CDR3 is TGTGCCAGCAGCCAAGAGAGCGGGGGGACCCAGTACTTC. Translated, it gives CASSQESGGTQYF.

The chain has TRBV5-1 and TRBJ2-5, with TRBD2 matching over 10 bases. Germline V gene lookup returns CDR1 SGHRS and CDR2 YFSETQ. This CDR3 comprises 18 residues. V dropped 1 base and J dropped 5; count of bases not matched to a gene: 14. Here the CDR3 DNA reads TGCGCCAGCAGCTTGCGCAGGTCGGGGACTAGCGTAAGGGAGACCCAGTACTTC. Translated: CASSLRRSGTSVRETQYF.

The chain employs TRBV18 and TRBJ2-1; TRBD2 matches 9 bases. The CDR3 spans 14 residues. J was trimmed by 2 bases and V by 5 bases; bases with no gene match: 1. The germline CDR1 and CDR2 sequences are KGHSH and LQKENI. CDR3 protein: CASSVAGAYNEQFF. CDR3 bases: TGTGCCAGCTCAGTAGCGGGGGCCTACAATGAGCAGTTCTTC.

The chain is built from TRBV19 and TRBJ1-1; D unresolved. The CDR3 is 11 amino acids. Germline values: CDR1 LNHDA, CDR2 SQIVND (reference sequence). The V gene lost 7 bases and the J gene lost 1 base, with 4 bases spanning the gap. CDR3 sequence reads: CASTGNTEAFF. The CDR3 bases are TGTGCCAGTACGGGGAACACTGAAGCTTTCTTT.

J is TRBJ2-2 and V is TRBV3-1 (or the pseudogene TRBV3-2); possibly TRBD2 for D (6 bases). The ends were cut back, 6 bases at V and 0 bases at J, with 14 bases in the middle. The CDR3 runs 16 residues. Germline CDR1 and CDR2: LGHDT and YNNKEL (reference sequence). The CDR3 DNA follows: TGTGCCAGCAGGCCTAAGGGACTCACGAACACCGGGGAGCTGTTTTTT. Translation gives CASRPKGLTNTGELFF.

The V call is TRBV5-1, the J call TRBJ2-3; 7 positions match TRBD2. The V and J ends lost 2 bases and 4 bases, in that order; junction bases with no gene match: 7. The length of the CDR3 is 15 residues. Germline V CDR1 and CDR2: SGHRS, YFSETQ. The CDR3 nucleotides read TGCGCCAGCAGCTTTCCTCGCGGGGGACCAGATACGCAGTATTTT. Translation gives CASSFPRGGPDTQYF.

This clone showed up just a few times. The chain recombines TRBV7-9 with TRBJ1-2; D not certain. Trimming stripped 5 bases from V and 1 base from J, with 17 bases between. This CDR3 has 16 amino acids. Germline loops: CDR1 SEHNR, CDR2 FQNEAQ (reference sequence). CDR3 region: CASSARTGFLNYGYTF. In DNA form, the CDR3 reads TGTGCCAGCAGCGCGAGGACGGGGTTCCTTAACTATGGCTACACCTTC.

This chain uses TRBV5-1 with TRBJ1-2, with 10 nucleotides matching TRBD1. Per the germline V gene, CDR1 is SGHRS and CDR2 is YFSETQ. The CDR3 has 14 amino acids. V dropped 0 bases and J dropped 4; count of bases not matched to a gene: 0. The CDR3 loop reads CASSLGDRGYGYTF. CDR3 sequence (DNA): TGCGCCAGCAGCTTGGGGGACAGGGGCTATGGCTACACCTTC.

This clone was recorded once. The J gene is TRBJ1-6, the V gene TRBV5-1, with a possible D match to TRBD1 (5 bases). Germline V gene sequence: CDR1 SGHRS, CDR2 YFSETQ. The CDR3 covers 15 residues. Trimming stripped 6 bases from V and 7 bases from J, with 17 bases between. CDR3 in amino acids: CASKESRGSNSPLHF. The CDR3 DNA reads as TGCGCCAGCAAAGAGTCGCGGGGGAGCAATTCACCCCTCCACTTT.

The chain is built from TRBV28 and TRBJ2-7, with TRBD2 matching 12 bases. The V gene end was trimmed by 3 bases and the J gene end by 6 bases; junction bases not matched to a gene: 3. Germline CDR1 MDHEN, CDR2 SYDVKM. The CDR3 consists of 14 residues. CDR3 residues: CASSFLLAGGEQYF. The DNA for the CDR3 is TGTGCCAGCAGTTTTTTACTAGCGGGAGGCGAGCAGTACTTC. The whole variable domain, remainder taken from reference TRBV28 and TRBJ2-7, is DVKVTQSSRYLVKRTGEKVFLECVQDMDHENMFWYRQDPGLGLRLIYFSYDVKMKEKGDIPEGYSVSREKKERFSLILESASTNQTSMYLCASSFLLAGGEQYFGPGTRLTVT.

In DNA, the CDR3 is TGTGCCAGCAGCTTGGTCCATAGCGGGACAGAATCCTACGAGCAGTACTTC. Translated, it gives CASSLVHSGTESYEQYF. The gene calls are TRBV5-4 and TRBJ2-7, with a tentative D call TRBD2 (8 bases). This CDR3 is 17 amino acids long. The germline CDR1 and CDR2 sequences are SGHNT and YYREEE (reference sequence). Between the trimmed V and J ends, which lost 0 bases and 1 base, there was a span of 17 bases.

Written as DNA, the CDR3 is TGTGCCAGCAGTGAACAGGGGGCCGACTATGGCTACACCTTC. It yields the protein CASSEQGADYGYTF. The chain couples TRBV28 to TRBJ1-2; 9 nucleotides line up with TRBD1. CDR3 length: 14 amino acids. The J segment lost 3 bases and the V segment lost 5 bases, leaving 4 bases of the junction unmatched. The germline gives CDR1 MDHEN, CDR2 SYDVKM.

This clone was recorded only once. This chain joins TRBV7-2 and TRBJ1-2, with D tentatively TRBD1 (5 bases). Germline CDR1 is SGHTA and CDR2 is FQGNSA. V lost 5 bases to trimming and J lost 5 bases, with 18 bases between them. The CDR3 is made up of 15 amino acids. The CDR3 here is CASSPLGGSVYGYTF. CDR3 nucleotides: TGTGCCAGCAGCCCTTTGGGGGGGAGCGTATATGGCTACACCTTC.